The sequence of this T cell receptor beta chain was determined in a study of cytomegalovirus exposure and HLA in healthy donors. The study, taken as a whole, reports: When the data were analyzed later, several of the most significant clusters appeared to be linked to common viral pathogens. Sequencing had likely introduced a cluster of highly shared sequence variants as an artifact.

Points on this clone: Its antigen is not known.

Trimming took off 5 bases at V and 2 bases at J, with 9 bases between the two ends. This CDR3 spans 13 amino acids. The V gene's germline CDR1 is MNHEY and CDR2 SVGAGI. In the PCR, 60 Vbeta and 13 Jbeta primers were used. The data were produced by immunoSEQ multiplex PCR, yet TCRdb's version contains in-frame clones alone and is incomplete. The table shows about 130,000 clones, with around 72% occurring only once. The sample comprised PBMCs. The sequence was obtained from a man aged 50 or older in good health and CMV-seropositive. This sequence joins TRBV6-5 and TRBJ2-5, with D possibly being TRBD1 (5 bases). Written as DNA, the CDR3 is TGTGCCAGCAGTGCCAGGGTTCAAGAGACCCAGTACTTC. It specifies CASSARVQETQYF.